What follows are 30 T cell receptor beta chains derived from one specimen sequenced in a study of T-cell reconstitution after alpha-beta-depleted transplantation in children. During its preparation, the TCRbeta library received unique molecular identifiers. From the PCR reads, TCRdb called clonotypes with MiXCR, one entry per CDR3 protein. Among 170,000 or so distinct CDR3 sequences listed, about 6.4% were seen once. The sample in question was PBMCs from the stem cell graft donor, obtained from the stem cell graft. The receptors derive from a human donor who donated a stem cell graft to a child with Wiskott-Aldrich syndrome.

This clonotype was found a few times. V is TRBV7-7 and J is TRBJ1-4; 7 bases match TRBD1. The V and J ends lost 9 bases and 2 bases, in that order; junction bases with no gene match: 9. Germline CDR1 is SSHAT and CDR2 is FNYEAQ (reference sequence). The length of the CDR3 is 15 residues. The CDR3 region has the DNA TGTGCCAGGGAACAACCAGGGGGTACTAATGAAAAACTGTTTTTT. Residues: CAREQPGGTNEKLFF.

CDR3 coding DNA: TGCGCCAGCAGCTTGGACGGCCAGGACAAAAACATTCAGTACTTC. Its protein product is CASSLDGQDKNIQYF. The chain couples TRBV5-1 to TRBJ2-4, with no clear D. CDR1 and CDR2 from the germline V gene are SGHRS and YFSETQ. The CDR3 covers 15 residues. The V end was cut by 0 bases, the J end by 3 bases, with 10 bases between.

This clonotype was counted at least ten times. The chain joins TRBV18 to TRBJ1-1, with D hard to call. This CDR3 has 14 residues. Germline CDR1 reads KGHSH; CDR2 reads LQKENI. Trimming shortened V by 1 base and J by 4 bases, and 10 bases separated the two germline ends. Here the CDR3 reads CASSPQVGSTEAFF. CDR3 DNA: TGTGCCAGCTCACCACAAGTGGGATCCACTGAAGCTTTCTTT.

This clonotype was detected many times. The CDR3 DNA is TGTGCCAGCAGTTTCTCGGGCCTTGCCAATGAGCAGTTCTTC. Its translation: CASSFSGLANEQFF. The chain combines TRBV27 with TRBJ2-1; no reliable D call. Trimming shortened V by 3 bases and J by 6 bases, and 12 bases separated the two germline ends. From germline, CDR1 is MNHEY and CDR2 SMNVEV (reference sequence). The CDR3 has 14 residues.

The sample holds many counts of this clonotype. The DNA of the CDR3 is TGTGCCAGCAGGGACTGGGACAGGTTGAACACTGAAGCTTTCTTT. This gives the protein CASRDWDRLNTEAFF. V is TRBV12-3 or TRBV12-4 and J is TRBJ1-1; 8 nucleotides agree with TRBD1. The V segment lost 6 bases and the J segment 0 bases; nucleotides outside the gene matches: 6. The CDR3 runs to 15 residues.

The chain is built from TRBV7-2 and TRBJ2-7, with D unresolved. Germline V CDR1 and CDR2: SGHTA, FQGNSA. The CDR3 spans 12 residues. V was shortened by 5 bases and J by 2 bases, with 7 bases between the two germline ends. The CDR3 loop is CASSEETYEQYF. CDR3 bases: TGTGCCAGCAGCGAAGAAACCTACGAGCAGTACTTC.

This chain joins TRBV29-1 and TRBJ1-1; TRBD1 might be the D (5 bases). V was clipped by 7 bases and J by 4 bases, with 16 bases between them. Looked up from germline, CDR1 is SQVTM and CDR2 is ANQGSEA. The CDR3 is 13 amino acids. Written as DNA, the CDR3 is TGCAGCGCGAAGGACGCCGGGGGCACTGAAGCTTTCTTT. This gives the protein CSAKDAGGTEAFF.

This clonotype came up many times. The chain has TRBV29-1 and TRBJ2-3; no firm D call. Germline V gene sequence: CDR1 SQVTM, CDR2 ANQGSEA. Trimming left V 5 bases short and J 4 bases short, with 10 bases between. CDR3 length equals 12 residues. The CDR3 coding sequence is TGCAGCGTTTCAAAAGCAGCAGATACGCAGTATTTT. The encoded protein is CSVSKAADTQYF.

The V gene is TRBV29-1, the J gene TRBJ1-2, with 8 bases that match TRBD1. This CDR3 contains 12 residues. CDR1 is SQVTM, CDR2 ANQGSEA, per germline. V lost 4 bases, J lost 4 bases, and 2 bases stayed unmatched. The DNA for the CDR3 is TGCAGCGTTGGGACAGGGCCCTATGGCTACACCTTC. Translating it yields CSVGTGPYGYTF.

There are many counts of this clonotype. This chain uses TRBV28 with TRBJ1-2; 7 bases agree with TRBD1. There are 14 residues in the CDR3. Germline assignment: CDR1 MDHEN and CDR2 SYDVKM. Losses at the gene ends were 6 bases for V and 8 bases for J; bases not matched to a gene: 12. This CDR3 reads CASSRAQGKYGYTF. The CDR3 nucleotides are TGTGCCAGCAGCCGAGCACAGGGGAAGTACGGCTACACCTTC.

This clonotype has at least ten counts. The chain has TRBV9 and TRBJ2-7; 10 positions agree with TRBD2. The CDR3 is 17 residues long. J lost 5 bases, V lost 0 bases, and 11 bases had no gene match. Germline-derived CDR1 and CDR2 are SGDLS and YYNGEE. The CDR3 here is CASSVDPPSGSKNEQYF. The CDR3 DNA follows: TGTGCCAGCAGCGTAGACCCCCCTAGCGGGAGTAAGAACGAGCAGTACTTC. Using reference TRBV9 and TRBJ2-7 for the parts outside the CDR3, the full variable domain is DSGVTQTPKHLITATGQRVTLRCSPRSGDLSVYWYQQSLDQGLQFLIQYYNGEERAKGNILERFSAQQFPDLHSELNLSSLELGDSALYFCASSVDPPSGSKNEQYFGPGTRLTVT.

The V and J genes are TRBV19 and TRBJ2-2, with 8 bases fitting TRBD2. Germline loops: CDR1 LNHDA, CDR2 SQIVND (reference sequence). This CDR3 has 16 amino acids. V lost 3 bases to trimming and J lost 4 bases; unmatched junction nucleotides: 7. The CDR3 sequence: CASSIGRLAGTGELFF. CDR3 nucleotides: TGTGCCAGTAGTATCGGGCGGCTAGCGGGCACCGGGGAGCTGTTTTTT.

This chain links TRBV5-4 with TRBJ1-2; 7 positions match TRBD1. Germline assignment: CDR1 SGHNT and CDR2 YYREEE (reference sequence). This CDR3 is built from 14 residues. Trimming took 4 bases from V and 4 from J; bases not matched to a gene: 7. CDR3 nucleotides: TGTGCCAGCAGCCCCGGACAGGCCCTCTATGGCTACACCTTC. Translation gives CASSPGQALYGYTF.

This clonotype was detected only a few times. CDR3 amino acids: CASSNEQGARGETQYF. The CDR3 DNA is TGTGCCAGCAGCAATGAACAGGGGGCGCGTGGGGAGACCCAGTACTTC. The V call is TRBV7-2, the J call TRBJ2-5; 9 positions agree with TRBD1. V dropped 5 bases and J dropped 5; count of bases not matched to a gene: 12. In germline, CDR1 is SGHTA, CDR2 FQGNSA. The CDR3 is 16 residues long.

The sample holds many counts of this clonotype. The chain combines TRBV5-1 with TRBJ2-7; the D gene is possibly TRBD2 (5 bases). This CDR3 is 14 amino acids long. Trimming shortened V by 1 base and J by 3 bases, and 11 bases separated the two germline ends. Germline V gene data show CDR1 as SGHRS and CDR2 as YFSETQ. CDR3 residues: CASSLNLADYEQYF. CDR3 DNA: TGCGCCAGCAGCTTGAATCTAGCAGACTACGAGCAGTACTTC.

Ten or more counts support this clonotype. The gene calls are TRBV6-2 or TRBV6-3 and TRBJ2-1; TRBD2 aligns across 14 bases. CDR3 size: 19 residues. V lost 2 bases to trimming and J lost 4 bases; unmatched junction nucleotides: 10. Germline V lookup: CDR1 MNHEY, CDR2 SVGEGT. Here the CDR3 DNA reads TGTGCCAGCAGTTACCGACTAGCGGGAGGGAAGAACCCGTACAATGAGCAGTTCTTC. This codes for CASSYRLAGGKNPYNEQFF.

The chain uses TRBV20-1 and TRBJ2-5; D not resolved. The CDR3 is 16 amino acids. With 6 bases removed from V and 5 bases from J, the gap between germline ends came to 25 bases. Germline V gene sequence: CDR1 DFQATT, CDR2 SNEGSKA (reference sequence). CDR3 region: CSANEPLRRGGETQYF. The CDR3 region has the DNA TGCAGTGCAAACGAACCTTTAAGGAGAGGTGGGGAGACCCAGTACTTC.

This clonotype was picked up many times. J is TRBJ1-2 and V is TRBV7-2, with unresolved D. There are 13 residues in the CDR3. Germline V gene sequence: CDR1 SGHTA, CDR2 FQGNSA. Trimming pared 5 bases from V and 8 bases from J, leaving 15 bases between. CDR3: CASSPSGVWGYTF. CDR3 DNA sequence: TGTGCCAGCAGCCCTAGTGGGGTCTGGGGCTACACCTTC.

V gene TRBV5-1 combines with J gene TRBJ2-1; TRBD2 matches 11 bases. Germline V gene data show CDR1 as SGHRS and CDR2 as YFSETQ. CDR3 length: 16 amino acids. With 2 bases clipped from V and 9 bases from J, the junction kept 10 bases outside the gene matches. The CDR3 DNA sequence: TGCGCCAGCAGCTTCTTGACTAGCGGGGCCCCCCGTGAGCAGTTCTTC. Its protein is CASSFLTSGAPREQFF. The whole variable domain, filled in from reference TRBV5-1 and TRBJ2-1, reads KAGVTQTPRYLIKTRGQQVTLSCSPISGHRSVSWYQQTPGQGLQFLFEYFSETQRNKGNFPGRFSGRQFSNSRSEMNVSTLELGDSALYLCASSFLTSGAPREQFFGPGTRLTVL.

This clonotype was seen ten or more times. This chain links TRBV12-3 or TRBV12-4 with TRBJ2-7; no reliable D call. The CDR3 length is 12 residues. V lost 4 bases to trimming and J lost 12 bases, with 16 bases between them. CDR3 sequence reads: CASSSSPRSRYF. CDR3 nucleotide sequence: TGTGCCAGCAGTTCCTCCCCCAGGTCGCGGTACTTC.

This clonotype showed up many times. This chain joins TRBV5-1 and TRBJ1-1, with D hard to call. The CDR3 length is 13 residues. Germline V CDR1 and CDR2: SGHRS, YFSETQ. V was shortened by 3 bases and J by 1 base, with 7 bases between the two germline ends. The CDR3 is CASSSDPNTEAFF. The CDR3 DNA reads as TGCGCCAGCAGCTCGGACCCGAACACTGAAGCTTTCTTT.

In this sample, this clonotype turned up many times. The V gene is TRBV4-2, the J gene TRBJ2-1, with D unclear. The germline gives CDR1 LGHNA, CDR2 YNFKEQ. Trimming took off 0 bases at V and 1 base at J, with 7 bases between the two ends. This CDR3 is built from 15 residues. The CDR3 DNA reads as TGTGCCAGCAGCCAAGATTCTCGGTCCTACAATGAGCAGTTCTTC. Protein sequence: CASSQDSRSYNEQFF.

In its sample, this clonotype was seen many times. Here the CDR3 reads CASSYSGGIGEKLFF. CDR3 sequence (DNA): TGTGCCAGCAGTTACTCGGGAGGGATAGGAGAAAAACTGTTTTTT. The gene calls are TRBV6-5 and TRBJ1-4; no clear D. Germline lookup yields CDR1 MNHEY and CDR2 SVGAGI. The CDR3 loop spans 15 amino acids. Trimming cost V 0 bases and J 8 bases, with 13 bases left between them.

This clonotype has at least ten counts. This chain links TRBV7-2 with TRBJ2-2; tentatively, D is TRBD2 (5 bases). With 5 bases removed from V and 7 bases from J, the gap between germline ends came to 17 bases. The CDR3 totals 15 residues. In germline, CDR1 is SGHTA, CDR2 FQGNSA. Written as DNA, the CDR3 is TGTGCCAGCAGCCCACAACCGACTAATTTCGGGGAGCTGTTTTTT. Its translation is CASSPQPTNFGELFF.

This clonotype was detected ten times or more. The gene calls are TRBV5-1 and TRBJ1-2, with D unclear. The V and J ends lost 5 bases and 7 bases respectively, with 9 bases between them. This CDR3 is built from 11 residues. The V gene's germline CDR1 is SGHRS and CDR2 YFSETQ. This CDR3 is CASRSELGYTF. CDR3 in DNA: TGCGCCAGCAGGTCAGAACTTGGCTACACCTTC. The full variable domain, rest sourced from reference TRBV5-1 and TRBJ1-2, is KAGVTQTPRYLIKTRGQQVTLSCSPISGHRSVSWYQQTPGQGLQFLFEYFSETQRNKGNFPGRFSGRQFSNSRSEMNVSTLELGDSALYLCASRSELGYTFGSGTRLTVV.

This clonotype has at least ten counts. The chain is built from TRBV20-1 and TRBJ1-1; a possible D gene is TRBD1 (5 bases). The CDR3 contains 15 residues. Germline V gives CDR1 DFQATT, CDR2 SNEGSKA (reference sequence). Deletions cut 4 bases from V and 10 bases from J, with 25 bases between. CDR3 residues: CSAKVRVNPTLGAFF. Here the CDR3 DNA reads TGCAGTGCTAAAGTCAGGGTTAACCCCACACTCGGAGCTTTCTTT.

The V call is TRBV30, the J call TRBJ2-7; D unresolved. CDR3 length equals 14 residues. CDR1 GTSNPN and CDR2 SVGIG come from the germline V gene (reference sequence). The V end lost 7 bases, the J end lost 0 bases, and 16 bases lay between the germline ends. CDR3 DNA: TGTGCCTCTATATTCGGCGGTAGCTCCTACGAGCAGTACTTC. As protein: CASIFGGSSYEQYF.

This clonotype has at least ten counts. CDR3 sequence: CASSLSQGEAYGYTF. The DNA for the CDR3 is TGTGCCAGCAGCTTGAGTCAGGGGGAAGCATATGGCTACACCTTC. The J gene is TRBJ1-2, the V gene TRBV5-5; 7 nucleotides line up with TRBD1. The CDR3 loop spans 15 amino acids. V lost 1 base, J lost 5 bases, and 8 bases stayed unmatched. Germline CDR1 SGHKS, CDR2 YYEKEE (reference sequence).

This clonotype was observed many times. The chain has TRBV9 and TRBJ2-1; 10 nucleotides line up with TRBD2. The CDR3 loop spans 17 amino acids. CDR1 and CDR2 from the germline V gene are SGDLS and YYNGEE. V was clipped by 4 bases and J by 1 base; unmatched bases: 8. CDR3 residues: CASSKGSGRPSYNEQFF. The DNA for the CDR3 is TGTGCCAGCAGCAAGGGTAGCGGGAGGCCTTCCTACAATGAGCAGTTCTTC.

This clonotype turned up a few times. This chain links TRBV19 with TRBJ2-3; no reliable D call. The CDR3 has 13 residues. V was pared by 3 bases and J by 6 bases, with 10 bases between. Germline V CDR1 and CDR2: LNHDA, SQIVND (reference sequence). CDR3 in DNA: TGTGCCAGTAGTATCCCCTTAGCCGATACGCAGTATTTT. Translating it yields CASSIPLADTQYF. Filled out from reference TRBV19 and TRBJ2-3, the complete variable domain reads DGGITQSPKYLFRKEGQNVTLSCEQNLNHDAMYWYRQDPGQGLRLIYYSQIVNDFQKGDIAEGYSVSREKKESFPLTVTSAQKNPTAFYLCASSIPLADTQYFGPGTRLTVL.